This T cell receptor (beta chain) was recorded in a study of T cell changes during pregnancy in multiple sclerosis. Profiling relied on immunoSEQ multiplex PCR, and the TCRdb table lists in-frame clones only, not all of them. Of around 30,000 clones listed, roughly 92% were seen once; the top ten hold around 0.74%. With V trimmed by 5 bases and J by 0 bases, 9 bases remained unmatched. Germline V gene sequence: CDR1 LNHDA, CDR2 SQIVND (reference sequence). The CDR3 consists of 16 residues. The sequenced sample was CD4+ T cells from peripheral blood mononuclear cells, obtained in the first trimester of pregnancy. The chain carries TRBV19 and TRBJ1-1; 7 bases align to TRBD1. This TCR was sampled from a female donor with multiple sclerosis, enrolled in a pregnancy study. The CDR3 loop reads CASSRDRVHMNTEAFF. CDR3 coding DNA: TGTGCCAGTAGTCGCGACAGGGTTCACATGAACACTGAAGCTTTCTTT.